What follows is one TCR beta chain and its context. Some clones are missing from TCRdb's copy, which holds only in-frame ones; the method was immunoSEQ multiplex PCR. The sample lists some 130,000 clones, roughly 89% occurring once. This entry is derived from a study of blood T cell repertoires in COVID-19. Study as a whole: Some COVID-19 samples were acute and others convalescent; all came from the United States, Italy and Spain.

The trim removed 3 bases at V and 2 bases at J, leaving 4 bases unmatched. CDR1 GTSNPN and CDR2 SVGIG come from the germline V gene (reference sequence). The CDR3 is made up of 13 amino acids. This clonotype was sampled from a man aged 50 to 60 with active or convalescent COVID-19. The source material was peripheral blood. V usage is TRBV30 and J usage is TRBJ2-7, with 7 bases fitting TRBD1. CDR3 sequence: CAWRRGRAYEQYF. The CDR3 coding sequence is TGTGCCTGGAGGAGGGGGCGAGCCTACGAGCAGTACTTC.